This T cell receptor beta chain was identified during a study of shared clonotypes between healthy human individuals. Study-wide points: Shared clonotypes: about 4.6% naive CD4, roughly 3.8% naive CD8, about 2.5% memory CD4, under 0.5% memory CD8.

In the case of this clone: Its antigen is not known.

Repertoires were generated with immunoSEQ multiplex PCR, while TCRdb's copy carries only in-frame clones and drops some. The repertoire has roughly 700,000 clones, around 91% of them found once; the top ten carry 34%. Healthy and HIV-negative, the adult donors had no recent acute infections or vaccinations. CD8 memory was a combination of CD45RO+ cells and CCR7-negative CD45RA+ TemRA cells. The clonotype was recovered from a man aged 18 to 30 in good health. Some clones in this sample may be carry-over from other donors' samples. The source material was memory CD8+ T cells from PBMCs. Regarding subset: CD45RO+ cells pooled with CCR7-negative TemRA cells.

CDR3 nucleotide sequence: TGTGCCAGCAGCTCAAAGGGGGCGAGGGCAGAGACCCAGTACTTC. Translating gives CASSSKGARAETQYF. The chain joins TRBV5-4 to TRBJ2-5; 7 nucleotides agree with TRBD1. This CDR3 is built from 15 residues. Looked up from germline, CDR1 is SGHNT and CDR2 is YYREEE (reference sequence). V trimming: 3 bases; J trimming: 4 bases; junction bases outside the gene matches: 9.